The sequence of this TCR beta chain was determined in a study of identical twins. TCRdb reanalysed the 5' RACE reads using MiXCR and keeps one entry per CDR3 protein. The table shows around 340,000 distinct CDR3 sequences, with around 12% occurring only once. The CDR3 consists of 15 residues. Per the germline V gene, CDR1 is MNHEY and CDR2 is SMNVEV (reference sequence). The V end lost 0 bases, the J end lost 0 bases, and 9 bases lay between the germline ends. A single count supports this clonotype. The same specimen was also included in a second study, on yellow fever vaccine responses in identical twins.

Sample: CD8+ T cells sorted from blood. The receptor was isolated from a woman aged 18-29 years in good health. The rearrangement joins TRBV27 to TRBJ2-7; TRBD1 might be the D (5 bases). The CDR3 sequence is CASSLSPGNSYEQYF. The DNA for the CDR3 is TGTGCCAGCAGTTTATCACCAGGGAACTCCTACGAGCAGTACTTC.